This section outlines one T cell receptor (beta chain) sequence together with its context. Its antigen is still unknown. One base away there is no much larger clone; base qualities are not given. Counted from cysteine to phenylalanine, this CDR3 has 13 amino acids. Only the CDR3 region is kept as DNA, spanning 39 bases read in frame from base 1. The V end loses 2 bases and the J end loses 7 bases, and a stretch of 10 bases separates them. According to the germline V gene, CDR1 reads SGHRS and CDR2 reads YFSETQ. This record belongs to a study of blood T cell repertoires in COVID-19 (dated by TCRdb to the early 2020s). In the study overall: Samples covering the acute and convalescent phases of COVID-19 were provided by collaborators in the United States, Italy and Spain. The material from the prospective study consisted of cDNA or gDNA derived from T cells, B-cell-depleted T cells, or PBMCs. Deeply sampled blood TCRbeta repertoires from subjects exposed to, actively infected with, or recovered from COVID-19 were included in the dataset. The repertoires were released in a freely available public database meant as a resource for research on the immune response to SARS-CoV-2. Samples came from the ongoing ImmuneRACE study (first 160 participants) plus 1,254 subjects from 6 global collaborators. A de-identified subject ID, COVID-19 status, age in years and sex were almost always included in the sample metadata. Where available, HLA class I and class II types were obtained from metadata supplied by the sample provider rather than from assay-based typing.

The study at large found these results: The quantity of clinical and demographic metadata differed by source and by participant and was supplied without curation.

The collaborating institutions used their own protocols to collect whole blood in K2EDTA tubes. For TCRbeta analysis, collaborators shipped samples as frozen whole blood, isolated PBMCs, or DNA extracted from either of those sample types. TCRbeta CDR3 regions were amplified from genomic DNA by means of the immunoSEQ Assay, a bias-controlled multiplex PCR. The paper's data handling went like this. The number of nucleated cells in each sample was estimated by amplification of reference gene primers within the assay. To quantify the absolute abundance of each unique TCRbeta CDR3 rearrangement, sequence reads were collapsed and filtered. For each sample, productive Simpson clonality was calculated as the square root of Simpson's diversity index across productive rearrangements. The source is immuneACCESS, and TCRdb retained only in-frame sequences with V and J called. Part of the clones is not carried over; for the studies checked, unresolved V genes explain less than half of this, and the remainder is unexplained. V and J calls and clone size come straight from that table; D and trimming were deduced from the DNA. Recorded for this sample are approximately 21,000 clones; less than 75% of them occurred a single time. 15% to 20% of the sample is taken by the ten largest.

The clonotype originates from a human donor in a cohort sampled during active or convalescent COVID-19. The rearrangement joined TRBV5-1 to TRBJ1-5; TRBD1 could be the D gene, as 5 bases match. Specimen: peripheral blood. Read as DNA, the sequence is TGCGCCAGCAGCTTTGACGGGGGACAGCCCCAGCATTTT. The encoded protein is CASSFDGGQPQHF.